Below are 26 T cell receptor beta chains sequenced from a single sample in a study of T cell responses to AZD1222 COVID-19 vaccine. The method was immunoSEQ multiplex PCR; TCRdb's version includes in-frame clones alone and lacks a portion of them. The sample yields roughly 150,000 clones, approximately 91% seen once. Sample: peripheral blood, taken on day 0 of AZD1222 vaccination. These receptor sequences come from an adult in good health.

In DNA, the CDR3 is TGTGCCAGCAGCACCAGACAGGGCTTCCCTAGCAATCAGCCCCAGCATTTT. Translation: CASSTRQGFPSNQPQHF. The chain is built from TRBV7-2 and TRBJ1-5, with TRBD1 identical over 7 bases. Per germline, CDR1 SGHTA and CDR2 FQGNSA. The V and J ends lost 5 bases and 0 bases, in that order; junction bases with no gene match: 10. This CDR3 has 17 amino acids.

This chain joins TRBV28 and TRBJ2-7; D is ambiguous. The CDR3 is 14 amino acids. Germline-derived CDR1 and CDR2 are MDHEN and SYDVKM. V was trimmed by 5 bases and J by 1 base, leaving 12 bases between them. The CDR3 DNA is TGTGCCAGCAGTCCCTACACCGCTTCCTACGAGCAGTACTTC. Protein sequence: CASSPYTASYEQYF.

The V and J genes are TRBV10-3 and TRBJ1-5; D gene unclear. Trimming pared 6 bases from V and 3 bases from J, leaving 6 bases between. There are 12 residues in the CDR3. The V gene's germline CDR1 is ENHRY and CDR2 SYGVKD. For the CDR3, the DNA is TGTGCCATCAGCCACGACAATCAGCCCCAGCATTTT. Amino acids: CAISHDNQPQHF.

The chain carries TRBV2 and TRBJ1-2, with D perhaps TRBD1 (6 bases). Germline V lookup: CDR1 SNHLY, CDR2 FYNNEI. Trimming took off 5 bases at V and 6 bases at J, with 16 bases between the two ends. The CDR3 runs 14 residues. The CDR3 reads CASSLRTALDGYTF. DNA of the CDR3: TGTGCCAGCAGTTTACGGACAGCCCTTGATGGCTACACCTTC. The full variable domain, completed using reference TRBV2 and TRBJ1-2, is EPEVTQTPSHQVTQMGQEVILRCVPISNHLYFYWYRQILGQKVEFLVSFYNNEISEKSEIFDDQFSVERPDGSNFTLKIRSTKLEDSAMYFCASSLRTALDGYTFGSGTRLTVV.

This clone appeared a single time. The rearrangement joins TRBV19 to TRBJ2-7, with D maybe TRBD2 (6 bases). Per germline, CDR1 LNHDA and CDR2 SQIVND (reference sequence). The CDR3 extends over 15 amino acids. Trimming left V 7 bases short and J 1 base short, with 17 bases between. CDR3 sequence (DNA): TGTGCCAGTATAGTGGGACTGCAAGATTCCTACGAGCAGTACTTC. Its translation: CASIVGLQDSYEQYF.

The rearrangement joins TRBV6-5 to TRBJ1-1; TRBD1 agrees at 11 bases. The CDR3 runs 16 residues. J lost 0 bases, V lost 4 bases, and 4 bases had no gene match. CDR1 is MNHEY and CDR2 is SVGAGI in the germline V gene. CDR3 residues: CASSSGQGAVNTEAFF. CDR3 sequence (DNA): TGTGCCAGCAGTTCCGGACAGGGGGCCGTGAACACTGAAGCTTTCTTT.

The V and J genes are TRBV19 and TRBJ1-6; tentatively, D is TRBD1 (5 bases). Per germline, CDR1 LNHDA and CDR2 SQIVND (reference sequence). V was cut by 3 bases and J by 7 bases, with 10 bases left in between. The CDR3 contains 14 residues. CDR3 nucleotides: TGTGCCAGTAGTATCACGGGGCAGAATTCACCCCTCCACTTT. This encodes CASSITGQNSPLHF. The full variable domain, its missing parts supplied by reference TRBV19 and TRBJ1-6, is DGGITQSPKYLFRKEGQNVTLSCEQNLNHDAMYWYRQDPGQGLRLIYYSQIVNDFQKGDIAEGYSVSREKKESFPLTVTSAQKNPTAFYLCASSITGQNSPLHFGNGTRLTVT.

The chain joins TRBV3-1 (or the pseudogene TRBV3-2) to TRBJ2-1; 10 bases map to TRBD2. The germline V gene encodes CDR1 LGHDT and CDR2 YNNKEL (reference sequence). CDR3 length: 20 residues. The ends lost 0 bases at V and 0 bases at J; junction bases unmatched: 11. CDR3 loop: CASSQDRRLAGQSSYNEQFF. The CDR3 nucleotides are TGTGCCAGCAGCCAAGATCGGAGACTAGCGGGCCAGAGCTCCTACAATGAGCAGTTCTTC.

The chain has TRBV7-8 and TRBJ2-7; D possibly corresponds to TRBD1 (5 bases). Looked up from germline, CDR1 is SGHVS and CDR2 is FQNEAQ. V lost 1 base, J lost 3 bases, and 16 bases lay in between. The CDR3 spans 16 residues. DNA of the CDR3: TGTGCCAGCAGCTTAGGGGCTCAGGGTGGTTTCTACGAGCAGTACTTC. This codes for CASSLGAQGGFYEQYF.

The chain joins TRBV7-2 to TRBJ2-5; D unresolved. This CDR3 contains 14 residues. Trimming shortened V by 1 base and J by 1 base, and 7 bases separated the two germline ends. Germline values: CDR1 SGHTA, CDR2 FQGNSA. CDR3 region: CASSLGGFQETQYF. The CDR3 region has the DNA TGTGCCAGCAGCTTAGGCGGTTTCCAAGAGACCCAGTACTTC.

The CDR3: CASSPMGGVATNEKLFF. In nucleotides, the CDR3 is TGTGCCAGCAGCCCGATGGGCGGAGTAGCAACTAATGAAAAACTGTTTTTT. The chain joins TRBV5-6 to TRBJ1-4; D unclear. The CDR3 loop spans 17 amino acids. Trimming cost V 4 bases and J 0 bases, with 16 bases left between them. Looked up from germline, CDR1 is SGHDT and CDR2 is YYEEEE.

This rearrangement joins TRBV18 to TRBJ1-1, with D possibly TRBD1 on 6 matching bases. The CDR3 spans 12 residues. CDR1 is KGHSH and CDR2 is LQKENI in the germline V gene. V was clipped by 3 bases and J by 7 bases, with 9 bases between them. The CDR3 bases are TGTGCCAGCTCACCCGGACAGATTGAAGCTTTCTTT. Its translation: CASSPGQIEAFF.

The J gene is TRBJ1-5, the V gene TRBV7-3; 7 nucleotides align to TRBD1. The germline V gene has CDR1 SGHTA and CDR2 FQGTGA. There are 15 residues in the CDR3. The V gene end was trimmed by 10 bases and the J gene end by 0 bases; junction bases not matched to a gene: 9. The CDR3 spells CANPDRAHSNQPQHF. The CDR3 coding sequence is TGTGCCAACCCTGACAGGGCCCATAGCAATCAGCCCCAGCATTTT.

V usage is TRBV10-3 and J usage is TRBJ1-1, with 8 bases fitting TRBD1. The CDR3 has 19 amino acids. Germline trimming cut 2 bases from V and 6 bases from J; bases unmatched to any gene: 20. Germline V gene sequence: CDR1 ENHRY, CDR2 SYGVKD. CDR3 nucleotides: TGTGCCATCAGTGAGCGCCTAGCCACGTCAGGACAGGGCCCTTCTGAAGCTTTCTTT. This codes for CAISERLATSGQGPSEAFF.

The chain carries TRBV28 and TRBJ1-6; 8 positions match TRBD1. The ends lost 4 bases at V and 7 bases at J; junction bases unmatched: 3. Per the germline V gene, CDR1 is MDHEN and CDR2 is SYDVKM. The CDR3 sequence is 14 residues long. The CDR3 region has the DNA TGTGCCAGCAGTTGGACAGGGTCGAATTCACCCCTCCACTTT. This sequence encodes CASSWTGSNSPLHF.

The chain links TRBV7-3 to TRBJ2-3; 10 nucleotides agree with TRBD1. V shed 6 bases, J shed 4 bases, and the junction held 4 bases outside the gene matches. The CDR3 is 14 residues long. The germline gives CDR1 SGHTA, CDR2 FQGTGA. Here the CDR3 reads CASSWTGGSDTQYF. Written as DNA, the CDR3 is TGTGCCAGCAGTTGGACAGGGGGTTCAGATACGCAGTATTTT.

J is TRBJ2-3 and V is TRBV9; 10 positions agree with TRBD2. V dropped 5 bases and J dropped 6; count of bases not matched to a gene: 9. The CDR3 consists of 15 residues. CDR1 and CDR2 from the germline V gene are SGDLS and YYNGEE. Written as DNA, the CDR3 is TGTGCCAGCAGTGGAATAGCGGGGGGCGGGGATACGCAGTATTTT. Its translation: CASSGIAGGGDTQYF.

V gene TRBV2 combines with J gene TRBJ1-5; D ambiguous. This CDR3 comprises 12 residues. CDR1 SNHLY and CDR2 FYNNEI come from the germline V gene. Trimming shortened V by 6 bases and J by 0 bases, and 3 bases separated the two germline ends. CDR3 protein: CASRDSNQPQHF. CDR3 nucleotide sequence: TGTGCCAGCAGGGATAGCAATCAGCCCCAGCATTTT.

V gene TRBV7-8 combines with J gene TRBJ2-7; unclear D gene. The V and J ends lost 5 bases and 10 bases respectively, with 12 bases between them. Germline V gives CDR1 SGHVS, CDR2 FQNEAQ. The CDR3 spans 11 residues. The CDR3 spells CASSPNRAQYF. CDR3 coding DNA: TGTGCCAGCAGCCCGAATCGGGCACAGTACTTC.

The V and J genes are TRBV6-5 and TRBJ2-7; no reliable D call. CDR1 is MNHEY and CDR2 is SVGAGI in the germline V gene. CDR3 size: 13 residues. V gave up 2 bases and J gave up 1 base, with 6 bases separating them. CDR3 in amino acids: CASSYTQSYEQYF. In nucleotides, the CDR3 is TGTGCCAGCAGTTACACCCAATCCTACGAGCAGTACTTC.

CDR3 region: CASSYRGGDSNQPQHF. The CDR3 nucleotides read TGTGCCAGCAGTTACCGGGGGGGGGATAGCAATCAGCCCCAGCATTTT. The chain recombines TRBV6-6 with TRBJ1-5; D is possibly TRBD1 (5 bases). The germline V and J ends were trimmed by 2 bases and 0 bases, with 11 bases remaining between them. Germline assignment: CDR1 MNHNY and CDR2 SVGAGI (reference sequence). The CDR3 sequence is 16 residues long.

The gene calls are TRBV3-1 (or the pseudogene TRBV3-2) and TRBJ1-6; TRBD1 aligns across 7 bases. V trimming: 3 bases; J trimming: 9 bases; junction bases outside the gene matches: 14. CDR1 is LGHDT, CDR2 YNNKEL, per germline (reference sequence). This CDR3 contains 17 residues. CDR3 nucleotides: TGTGCCAGCAGCCATCGGAAGGACAGGCGTTTACTTTCACCCCTCCACTTT. Its protein product is CASSHRKDRRLLSPLHF.

V and J are TRBV7-9 and TRBJ2-5; 10 bases align to TRBD1. Per germline, CDR1 SEHNR and CDR2 FQNEAQ (reference sequence). V gave up 5 bases and J gave up 4 bases; unmatched junction bases: 10. The CDR3 totals 16 residues. CDR3 coding DNA: TGTGCCAGCAGCCCTCCACGGACAGGGGGTATAGAGACCCAGTACTTC. It is translated as CASSPPRTGGIETQYF.

The chain carries TRBV6-5 and TRBJ1-2, with 7 bases lining up with TRBD1. Germline V lookup: CDR1 MNHEY, CDR2 SVGAGI. The CDR3 extends over 11 amino acids. The ends lost 8 bases at V and 5 bases at J; junction bases unmatched: 2. The CDR3 reads CASQGGYGYTF. The CDR3 DNA sequence: TGTGCCAGCCAGGGGGGGTATGGCTACACCTTC.

The gene calls are TRBV27 and TRBJ1-5; no clear D. Deletions cut 5 bases from V and 4 bases from J, with 12 bases between. The CDR3 loop spans 14 amino acids. Germline V gene data show CDR1 as MNHEY and CDR2 as SMNVEV (reference sequence). CDR3 DNA: TGTGCCAGCAGTCCAAGAGGAATTAATCAGCCCCAGCATTTT. As protein: CASSPRGINQPQHF.

The rearrangement links TRBV11-2 to TRBJ1-4; D gene ambiguous. The CDR3 runs 16 residues. Trimming took 5 bases from V and 4 from J, leaving 17 bases between them. Germline loops: CDR1 SGHAT, CDR2 FQNNGV. CDR3 DNA sequence: TGTGCCAGCAGCCCCTCCTCGGGCAGAGTTAATGAAAAACTGTTTTTT. Its translation is CASSPSSGRVNEKLFF.